This TCR beta chain came from a study of CD8 T cell repertoires and HIV-1 epitope variants. Study in general: Each of Twenty-five Gag and Nef epitope peptides stimulated a separate culture.

Survey-depth immunoSEQ sequencing covered TCR beta CDR3 regions. The data were produced by immunoSEQ multiplex PCR, yet TCRdb's version contains in-frame clones alone and is incomplete. The repertoire holds about 5,500 clones, with 55% to 70% as singletons. The V gene end was trimmed by 8 bases and the J gene end by 5 bases; junction bases not matched to a gene: 4. Germline CDR1 is SNHLY and CDR2 is FYNNEI. The CDR3 contains 13 residues. Points on this clone: The antigen remains unidentified.

The chain recombines TRBV2 with TRBJ2-2; 8 bases match TRBD1. This receptor was identified in a male donor with HIV. Sequences were obtained from cultured CD8+ T cells derived from PBMCs. The CDR3 is CASGRQGTGELFF. CDR3 bases: TGTGCCAGCGGTAGACAGGGGACCGGGGAGCTGTTTTTT.